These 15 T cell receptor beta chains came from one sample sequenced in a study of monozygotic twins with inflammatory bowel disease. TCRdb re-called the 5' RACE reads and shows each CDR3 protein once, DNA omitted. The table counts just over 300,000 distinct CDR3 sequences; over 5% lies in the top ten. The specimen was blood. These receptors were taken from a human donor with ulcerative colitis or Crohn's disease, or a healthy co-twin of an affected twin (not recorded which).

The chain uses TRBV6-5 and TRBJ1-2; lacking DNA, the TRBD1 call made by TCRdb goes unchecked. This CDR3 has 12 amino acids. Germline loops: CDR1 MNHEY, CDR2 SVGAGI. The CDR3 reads CASRSGFRGYTF.

The CDR3 is CASRKTGTHEQYF. The chain uses TRBV6-6 and TRBJ2-7; no DNA is available, so the TRBD1 call from TCRdb remains unchecked. This CDR3 is built from 13 residues. Germline V gene sequence: CDR1 MNHNY, CDR2 SVGAGI (reference sequence).

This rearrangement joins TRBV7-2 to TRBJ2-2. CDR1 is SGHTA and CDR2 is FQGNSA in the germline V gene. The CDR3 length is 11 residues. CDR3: CASSLMRELFF.

The chain's CDR3 is CASRPRDTTYNEQFF. The rearrangement links TRBV6-2 or TRBV6-3 to TRBJ2-1; as DNA is missing, the TRBD1 call by TCRdb cannot be tested. The CDR3 has 15 amino acids. The germline CDR1 and CDR2 sequences are MNHEY and SVGEGT.

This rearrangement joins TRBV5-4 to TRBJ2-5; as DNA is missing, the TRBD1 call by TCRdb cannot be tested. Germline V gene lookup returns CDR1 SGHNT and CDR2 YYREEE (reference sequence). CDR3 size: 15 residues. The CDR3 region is CASRLDPGPQETQYF.

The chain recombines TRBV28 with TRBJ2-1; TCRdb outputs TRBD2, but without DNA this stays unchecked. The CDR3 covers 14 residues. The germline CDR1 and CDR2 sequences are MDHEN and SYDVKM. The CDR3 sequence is CASSAVAGVNEQFF. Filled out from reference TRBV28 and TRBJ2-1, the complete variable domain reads DVKVTQSSRYLVKRTGEKVFLECVQDMDHENMFWYRQDPGLGLRLIYFSYDVKMKEKGDIPEGYSVSREKKERFSLILESASTNQTSMYLCASSAVAGVNEQFFGPGTRLTVL.

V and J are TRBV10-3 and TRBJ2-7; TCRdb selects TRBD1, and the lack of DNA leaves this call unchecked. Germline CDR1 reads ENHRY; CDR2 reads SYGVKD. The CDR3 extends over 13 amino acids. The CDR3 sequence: CAMGAGGGYEQYF.

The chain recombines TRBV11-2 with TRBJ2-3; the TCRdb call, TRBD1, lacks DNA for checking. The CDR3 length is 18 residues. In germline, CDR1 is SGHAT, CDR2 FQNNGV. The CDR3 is CASSSRGRAQYGTDTQYF.

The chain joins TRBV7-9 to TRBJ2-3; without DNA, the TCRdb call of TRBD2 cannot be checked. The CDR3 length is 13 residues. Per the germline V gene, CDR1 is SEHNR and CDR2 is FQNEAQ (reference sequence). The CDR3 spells CASSTGGASTQYF.

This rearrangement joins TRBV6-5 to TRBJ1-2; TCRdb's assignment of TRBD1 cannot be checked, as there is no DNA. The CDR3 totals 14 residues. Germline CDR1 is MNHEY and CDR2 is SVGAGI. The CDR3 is CASSYRTGSYGYTF.

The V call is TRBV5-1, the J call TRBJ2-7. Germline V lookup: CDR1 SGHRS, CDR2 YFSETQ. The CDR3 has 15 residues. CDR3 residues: CASTQSGQKEGEQYF.

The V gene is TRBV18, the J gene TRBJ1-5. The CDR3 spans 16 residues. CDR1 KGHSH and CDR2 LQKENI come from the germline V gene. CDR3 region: CASSPRAGVGNQPQHF.

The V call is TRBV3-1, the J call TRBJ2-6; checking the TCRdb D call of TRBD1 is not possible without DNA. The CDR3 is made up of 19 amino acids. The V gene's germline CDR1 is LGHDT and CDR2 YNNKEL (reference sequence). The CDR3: CASSHEMDNVLSGANVLTF.

The CDR3 region is CSASHPLKSYGEQFF. The gene calls are TRBV20-1 and TRBJ2-1; without DNA, the TCRdb call of TRBD1 cannot be checked. CDR3 length: 15 residues. CDR1 is DFQATT and CDR2 is SNEGSKA in the germline V gene (reference sequence).

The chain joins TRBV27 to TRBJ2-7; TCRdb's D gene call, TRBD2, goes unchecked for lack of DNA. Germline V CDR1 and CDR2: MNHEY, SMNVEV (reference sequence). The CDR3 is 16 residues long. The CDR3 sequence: CASSSLANTLPYEQYF.